These T cell receptor beta chains were read from a single sample in a study of monozygotic twins with inflammatory bowel disease. TCRdb reanalyzed the 5' RACE reads and collapses them to one entry per CDR3 protein, without DNA. The specimen's table records just over 300,000 distinct CDR3 sequences. Sequencing used blood. These receptors were taken from a human donor with ulcerative colitis or Crohn's disease, or a healthy co-twin of an affected twin (not recorded which). CDR3s include the opening cysteine and the closing phenylalanine or tryptophan.

>13|TRBV6-1|TRBJ2-7
CASSVGQPYEQYF
>14|TRBV2|TRBJ2-2
CASSVQGNRGELFF
>12|TRBV6-2/TRBV6-3|TRBJ2-7
CASRASGYEQYF
>15|TRBV6-5|TRBJ2-7
CASSYRRRGSYEQYF
>15|TRBV28|TRBJ2-2
CASSLAFRRTGGLFF
>15|TRBV13|TRBJ2-3
CASSFGDRPADTQYF
>16|TRBV11-2|TRBJ2-3
CASSFFTSGEEDTQYF
>14|TRBV6-5|TRBJ2-3
CASSSGGRADTQYF
>16|TRBV20-1|TRBJ2-3
CSAPTPSGRRTDTQYF
>14|TRBV9|TRBJ2-1
CASSEGVGYNEQFF
>16|TRBV5-1|TRBJ2-3
CASSLIGGSGTDTQYF
>15|TRBV4-3|TRBJ2-3
CASSQGVAYTDTQYF
>13|TRBV6-2/TRBV6-3|TRBJ2-1
CASSYDVVNEQFF
>15|TRBV2|TRBJ2-4
CASSESPSGPNIQYF
>17|TRBV20-1|TRBJ2-3
CSARSPPPLAHTDTQYF
>14|TRBV27|TRBJ2-3
CATTRRADTDTQYF
>12|TRBV29-1|TRBJ2-1
CSVGLVRNEQFF
>14|TRBV20-1|TRBJ2-6
CSASIGDRANVLTF
>12|TRBV5-5|TRBJ2-7
CASSPTHYEQYF
>12|TRBV30|TRBJ2-2
CAFDRGSGELFF
>15|TRBV5-1|TRBJ1-2
CASSLEGTVGYGYTF
>14|TRBV5-1|TRBJ2-5
CASSPGQYRETQYF
>19|TRBV21-1|TRBJ2-6
CASSKDTGRICSGANVLTF
>15|TRBV4-3|TRBJ1-1
CASSQDLGPGAEAFF
>15|TRBV6-5|TRBJ1-4
CASSYSPGPGEKLFF
>14|TRBV7-6|TRBJ2-7
CASSLAAFPYEQYF
>17|TRBV4-2|TRBJ1-5
CASSQDWLSGGDQPQHF
>16|TRBV24-1|TRBJ2-2
CATDQEQGGRAGELFF
>17|TRBV20-1|TRBJ1-2
CSARDSGTGTSNYGYTF
>14|TRBV27|TRBJ2-2
CASTNPARAGELFF
>15|TRBV11-2|TRBJ2-5
CASSTTGTGHLTQYF
>16|TRBV29-1|TRBJ1-3
CSVNTGGLLSGNTIYF
>16|TRBV3-1|TRBJ2-1
CASSQEVAVLNNEQFF
>15|TRBV5-8|TRBJ1-1
CASSSEGRVNTEAFF
>12|TRBV29-1|TRBJ1-1
CSVISQSTEAFF
>14|TRBV28|TRBJ2-7
CASTQFGGAYEQYF
>14|TRBV12-3/TRBV12-4|TRBJ2-3
CASSLSGSGDTQYF
>15|TRBV7-2|TRBJ1-1
CASSLAPERGGEAFF
>15|TRBV9|TRBJ2-5
CASSVDSQGGETQYF
>14|TRBV5-1|TRBJ1-1
CASSPEGGNTEAFF
>18|TRBV25-1|TRBJ2-3
CASRGTSGRHFKADTQYF
>14|TRBV20-1|TRBJ2-1
CSARDPGKYNEQFF
>14|TRBV18|TRBJ2-7
CASSLDRGRYEQYF
>11|TRBV20-1|TRBJ2-7
CSARGGTEQYF
>12|TRBV28|TRBJ1-1
CASIGGVTEAFF